Listed below are T cell receptor beta chains from one sample, sequenced in a study of blood T cell repertoires in COVID-19. Method: immunoSEQ multiplex PCR; TCRdb's copy keeps in-frame clones and lacks some. The sample holds hundreds of thousands of clones, nearly 90% seen once. Sequences were obtained from peripheral blood. The origin of the receptors is a woman between 18 and 30 years old who had recovered from COVID-19. The CDR3 runs from the conserved cysteine through the conserved F or W. The D gene is left open where the match is weak. Size is omitted from some rows. Given values are once, few, many or a class for expanded clones.

TRBJ2-1 | TRBV7-2 | few | TRBD2 | CASSLASLAGEQFF | TGTGCCAGCAGCTTAGCGTCCCTAGCGGGGGAGCAGTTCTTC
TRBJ2-1 | TRBV15 | . | TRBD2 | CATSRVAGTSDHNEQFF | TGTGCCACCAGCAGAGTGGCTGGGACTAGCGATCACAATGAGCAGTTCTTC
TRBJ2-7 | TRBV30 | once | . | CAWSDMWGGQGSYEQYF | TGTGCCTGGAGTGATATGTGGGGGGGGCAGGGCTCCTACGAGCAGTACTTC
TRBJ1-2 | TRBV5-4 | once | TRBD1 | CASTRTTGDGYTF | TGTGCCAGCACCAGAACGACAGGGGATGGCTACACCTTC
TRBJ2-2 | TRBV7-3 | . | TRBD2 | CASSRSALAAPGELFF | TGTGCCAGCAGTCGCTCGGCACTAGCGGCCCCCGGGGAGCTGTTTTTT
TRBJ2-3 | TRBV12-5 | . | . | CASGSGLSGTTDTQYF | TGTGCTAGTGGTTCGGGACTTAGCGGTACCACAGATACGCAGTATTTT
TRBJ2-1 | TRBV7-9 | . | TRBD2 | CASSLLRGTSGDLEQFF | TGTGCCAGCAGCTTACTACGGGGGACTAGCGGAGACCTTGAGCAGTTCTTC
TRBJ2-7 | TRBV24-1 | . | TRBD2 | CATPETSGRALSYEQYF | TGTGCCACCCCTGAGACTAGCGGGAGGGCCCTCTCCTACGAGCAGTACTTC
TRBJ1-4 | TRBV30 | . | TRBD1 | CAWGPGQGTNEKLFF | TGTGCCTGGGGCCCGGGACAGGGAACTAATGAAAAACTGTTTTTT
TRBJ2-7 | TRBV20-1 | . | TRBD1 | CSASRTGGRYEQYF | TGCAGTGCTAGTCGAACAGGGGGGCGCTACGAGCAGTACTTC
TRBJ1-5 | TRBV6-5 | . | TRBD1 | CASSYSTGDYQPQHF | TGTGCCAGCAGTTACTCAACAGGGGACTATCAGCCCCAGCATTTT
TRBJ2-2 | TRBV9 | few | TRBD1 | CASTGTGDTGELFF | TGTGCCAGCACCGGGACAGGGGACACCGGGGAGCTGTTTTTT
TRBJ2-3 | TRBV9 | . | TRBD1 | CASSKQGTQYF | TGTGCCAGCAGCAAACAGGGGACGCAGTATTTT
TRBJ2-7 | TRBV4-1 | few | TRBD1 | CASSQTPGTDYEQYF | TGCGCCAGCAGCCAAACACCCGGGACAGACTACGAGCAGTACTTC
TRBJ1-2 | TRBV30 | . | . | CAWSELAGGYGYTF | TGTGCCTGGAGTGAGTTGGCGGGGGGCTATGGCTACACCTTC
TRBJ2-5 | TRBV12-3/TRBV12-4 | . | . | CASRQGETQYF | TGTGCCAGCAGGCAGGGTGAGACCCAGTACTTC
TRBJ2-3 | TRBV9 | . | TRBD2 | CASSPLAGYTDTQYF | TGTGCCAGCAGCCCACTAGCGGGATACACAGATACGCAGTATTTT
TRBJ1-1 | TRBV7-2 | . | . | CASSFQGSNTEAFF | TGTGCCAGCAGCTTCCAGGGTTCGAACACTGAAGCTTTCTTT
TRBJ2-1 | TRBV10-2 | . | TRBD2 | CASSDLAGGSYNEQFF | TGCGCCAGCAGTGATTTAGCGGGAGGATCCTACAATGAGCAGTTCTTC
TRBJ1-6 | TRBV25-1 | few | . | CASSALERTGDSPLHF | TGTGCCAGCAGTGCCCTCGAGAGGACCGGGGATTCACCCCTCCACTTT
TRBJ2-1 | TRBV19 | . | TRBD2 | CASRSSGSSYNEQFF | TGTGCCAGTAGGTCTAGCGGGAGCTCCTACAATGAGCAGTTCTTC
TRBJ2-1 | TRBV7-9 | once | TRBD2 | CASSPSGRFFEQFF | TGTGCCAGCAGCCCTAGCGGGAGATTCTTTGAGCAGTTCTTC
TRBJ2-7 | TRBV4-3 | . | TRBD1 | CASSPGTGVEQYF | TGCGCCAGCAGCCCCGGGACAGGGGTCGAGCAGTACTTC
TRBJ1-4 | TRBV29-1 | . | TRBD1 | CSVTGAWATNEKLFF | TGCAGCGTTACAGGGGCCTGGGCAACTAATGAAAAACTGTTTTTT
TRBJ2-7 | TRBV30 | . | . | CAWTNQPSSYEQYF | TGTGCCTGGACTAACCAACCCTCCTCCTACGAGCAGTACTTC
TRBJ1-2 | TRBV27 | . | . | CASSLTSGQGYGYTF | TGTGCCAGCAGTTTAACTTCTGGGCAGGGCTATGGCTACACCTTC
TRBJ2-1 | TRBV19 | once | . | CASSTSRDIYNEQFF | TGTGCCAGTAGTACATCCCGGGACATCTACAATGAGCAGTTCTTC
TRBJ1-1 | TRBV30 | . | . | CAWSVLRGTEAFF | TGTGCCTGGAGTGTCCTGCGGGGCACTGAAGCTTTCTTT
TRBJ2-7 | TRBV7-2 | . | . | CASSPNYEQYF | TGTGCCAGCAGCCCCAACTACGAGCAGTACTTC
TRBJ1-2 | TRBV10-1 | . | . | CASSDTNYGYTF | TGCGCCAGCTCTGACACCAACTATGGCTACACCTTC
TRBJ2-2 | TRBV27 | . | . | CASSFWLNTGELFF | TGTGCCAGCAGTTTCTGGCTCAACACCGGGGAGCTGTTTTTT
TRBJ1-5 | TRBV12-3/TRBV12-4 | few | . | CASSFVSNQPQHF | TGTGCCAGCAGTTTTGTAAGCAATCAGCCCCAGCATTTT
TRBJ2-2 | TRBV7-7 | . | . | CASSPNNNRNTGELFF | TGTGCCAGCAGCCCTAATAATAACCGAAACACCGGGGAGCTGTTTTTT
TRBJ2-3 | TRBV27 | . | . | CASRTSRPDTQYF | TGTGCCAGCAGAACTAGCCGGCCAGATACGCAGTATTTT
TRBJ2-1 | TRBV5-1 | . | TRBD2 | CASSSRAGDSYNEQFF | TGCGCCAGCAGCTCTAGGGCGGGGGACTCCTACAATGAGCAGTTCTTC
TRBJ2-3 | TRBV21-1 | many | . | CASSKNGTTSGSTDTQYF | TGTGCCAGCAGCAAAAACGGGACGACTAGCGGGAGCACAGATACGCAGTATTTT
TRBJ1-2 | TRBV11-1 | . | TRBD1 | CASSFARTGYDGYTF | TGTGCCAGCAGCTTCGCGAGGACAGGCTATGATGGCTACACCTTC
TRBJ1-1 | TRBV12-3/TRBV12-4 | . | . | CASSLANTEAFF | TGTGCCAGCAGTTTGGCGAACACTGAAGCTTTCTTT
TRBJ2-1 | TRBV6-5 | . | . | CASSFKPGVLNEQFF | TGTGCCAGCAGCTTTAAACCCGGGGTTCTCAATGAGCAGTTCTTC
TRBJ2-2 | TRBV19 | . | . | CASSQSGWTGELFF | TGTGCCAGTAGCCAATCGGGTTGGACCGGGGAGCTGTTTTTT
TRBJ2-1 | TRBV18 | . | . | CASSPPADNEQFF | TGTGCCAGCTCACCCCCCGCAGACAATGAGCAGTTCTTC
TRBJ1-1 | TRBV7-2 | few | TRBD1 | CASSLDRGGEAFF | TGTGCCAGCAGCTTAGACAGGGGAGGAGAAGCTTTCTTT
TRBJ2-2 | TRBV2 | . | TRBD1 | CASSGERTGGPNTGELFF | TGTGCCAGCAGTGGGGAGCGGACAGGTGGACCGAACACCGGGGAGCTGTTTTTT
TRBJ2-1 | TRBV19 | . | TRBD2 | CASSIGLAGGNEQFF | TGTGCCAGTAGTATCGGACTAGCGGGAGGTAATGAGCAGTTCTTC
TRBJ2-1 | TRBV27 | . | . | CASSTQGAIKNEQFF | TGTGCCAGCAGTACCCAGGGTGCCATAAAGAATGAGCAGTTCTTC
TRBJ2-7 | TRBV4-1 | once | . | CASSQDMQGIPYEQYF | TGCGCCAGCAGCCAAGATATGCAGGGGATACCCTACGAGCAGTACTTC
TRBJ1-2 | TRBV30 | . | . | CAWSMGSSDGYTF | TGTGCCTGGAGTATGGGGAGCAGCGATGGCTACACCTTC
TRBJ2-7 | TRBV6-2/TRBV6-3 | . | TRBD2 | CASSLLAGGIDEQYF | TGTGCCAGCAGTTTACTAGCGGGAGGTATCGACGAGCAGTACTTC
TRBJ1-2 | TRBV5-4 | . | . | CASSPPGSYGYTF | TGTGCCAGCAGCCCCCCGGGAAGCTATGGCTACACCTTC
TRBJ1-1 | TRBV30 | . | TRBD1 | CAWAGQMNTEAFF | TGTGCCTGGGCGGGACAGATGAACACTGAAGCTTTCTTT
TRBJ1-1 | TRBV6-2/TRBV6-3 | . | . | CASSYLGVNTEAFF | TGTGCCAGCAGTTACTTGGGAGTGAACACTGAAGCTTTCTTT